Following are 10 T cell receptor beta chains from one sample sequenced in a study of blood T cell repertoires in COVID-19. Using immunoSEQ multiplex PCR, the repertoire was profiled, and TCRdb retains in-frame clones only, with some absent. The sample holds some 31,000 clones; about 90% are singletons and the top ten take 2% to 2.5%. Sequences were obtained from peripheral blood. These receptors were collected from a man in his fifties with active COVID-19.

The rearrangement uses TRBV5-4 and TRBJ2-5; 9 positions match TRBD1. V lost 5 bases and J lost 4; bases outside the gene matches: 9. The length of the CDR3 is 15 residues. Per germline, CDR1 SGHNT and CDR2 YYREEE (reference sequence). The CDR3: CASRTGQGLGETQYF. CDR3 coding DNA: TGTGCCAGCAGAACGGGACAGGGACTCGGAGAGACCCAGTACTTC.

The rearrangement uses TRBV18 and TRBJ1-4; no reliable D call. The CDR3 sequence is 16 residues long. Trimming removed 2 bases from V and 0 bases from J, with 10 bases in between. The V gene's germline CDR1 is KGHSH and CDR2 LQKENI. CDR3 region: CASSPMQFSTNEKLFF. Here the CDR3 DNA reads TGTGCCAGCTCACCAATGCAGTTCTCAACTAATGAAAAACTGTTTTTT.

This clone was observed a single time. The gene calls are TRBV5-6 and TRBJ2-2; the match to TRBD2 covers 9 bases. V dropped 2 bases and J dropped 4; count of bases not matched to a gene: 3. Germline CDR1 reads SGHDT; CDR2 reads YYEEEE. There are 15 residues in the CDR3. CDR3 nucleotide sequence: TGTGCCAGCAGCTTAGGCGGGAGGGGCACCGGGGAGCTGTTTTTT. Translation: CASSLGGRGTGELFF.

This clone was counted a single time. The genes are TRBV28 and TRBJ1-6; 8 positions match TRBD1. The CDR3 runs to 17 residues. The V segment lost 6 bases and the J segment 6 bases; nucleotides outside the gene matches: 13. Per the germline V gene, CDR1 is MDHEN and CDR2 is SYDVKM. CDR3 protein: CASRSRQGPPFNSPLHF. The CDR3 bases are TGTGCCAGCAGATCGAGACAGGGGCCTCCGTTTAATTCACCCCTCCACTTT. Full variable domain (missing parts from reference TRBV28 and TRBJ1-6): DVKVTQSSRYLVKRTGEKVFLECVQDMDHENMFWYRQDPGLGLRLIYFSYDVKMKEKGDIPEGYSVSREKKERFSLILESASTNQTSMYLCASRSRQGPPFNSPLHFGNGTRLTVT.

The chain carries TRBV2 and TRBJ1-5; TRBD1 matches 8 bases. There are 14 residues in the CDR3. V shed 4 bases, J shed 5 bases, and the junction held 4 bases outside the gene matches. Germline V lookup: CDR1 SNHLY, CDR2 FYNNEI. CDR3 nucleotides: TGTGCCAGCAGTGGACAGGGGTGGGATCAGCCCCAGCATTTT. The encoded protein is CASSGQGWDQPQHF.

The chain links TRBV14 to TRBJ1-6; D gene ambiguous. V lost 4 bases, J lost 2 bases, and 9 bases lay in between. From germline, CDR1 is SGHDN and CDR2 FVKESK. The CDR3 contains 15 residues. In DNA form, the CDR3 reads TGTGCCAGCAGCCCACAAGTTCCCTATAATTCACCCCTCCACTTT. This sequence encodes CASSPQVPYNSPLHF.

This chain joins TRBV19 and TRBJ1-1; 7 nucleotides agree with TRBD1. CDR3 length equals 15 residues. V dropped 4 bases and J dropped 4; count of bases not matched to a gene: 9. Germline V lookup: CDR1 LNHDA, CDR2 SQIVND (reference sequence). The CDR3 protein is CASSNTGVRSTEAFF. Here the CDR3 DNA reads TGTGCCAGTAGTAACACAGGGGTCCGGAGCACTGAAGCTTTCTTT. Using reference TRBV19 and TRBJ1-1 for the parts outside the CDR3, the full variable domain is DGGITQSPKYLFRKEGQNVTLSCEQNLNHDAMYWYRQDPGQGLRLIYYSQIVNDFQKGDIAEGYSVSREKKESFPLTVTSAQKNPTAFYLCASSNTGVRSTEAFFGQGTRLTVV.

The chain has TRBV28 and TRBJ1-1, with D unresolved. This CDR3 is 12 amino acids long. V was pared by 6 bases and J by 0 bases, with 5 bases between. Germline V gene data show CDR1 as MDHEN and CDR2 as SYDVKM. The CDR3 loop reads CASRSVNTEAFF. CDR3 nucleotide sequence: TGTGCCAGCAGGTCGGTGAACACTGAAGCTTTCTTT. Using reference TRBV28 and TRBJ1-1 for the parts outside the CDR3, the full variable domain is DVKVTQSSRYLVKRTGEKVFLECVQDMDHENMFWYRQDPGLGLRLIYFSYDVKMKEKGDIPEGYSVSREKKERFSLILESASTNQTSMYLCASRSVNTEAFFGQGTRLTVV.

The chain combines TRBV24-1 with TRBJ2-1; D is possibly TRBD2 (6 bases). V shed 3 bases and J shed 3 bases, with 14 bases lying between them. Germline loops: CDR1 KGHDR, CDR2 SFDVKD. This CDR3 region has 16 residues. CDR3 sequence: CATSDNAGGDYNEQFF. The CDR3 nucleotides are TGTGCCACCAGTGATAACGCCGGGGGTGACTACAATGAGCAGTTCTTC.

The CDR3 reads CASSLSYGANVLTF. CDR3 bases: TGTGCCAGCAGCCTCTCGTATGGGGCCAACGTCCTGACTTTC. V is TRBV7-3 and J is TRBJ2-6; D uncertain. Germline V gene lookup returns CDR1 SGHTA and CDR2 FQGTGA. This CDR3 has 14 amino acids. Trimming removed 5 bases at V and 3 bases at J, with 8 bases between.